This is a list of T cell receptor beta chains from one sample in a study of T cell responses to AZD1222 COVID-19 vaccine. Here immunoSEQ multiplex PCR was the method, and the copy in TCRdb shows in-frame clones only, minus some. In the table there are roughly 45,000 clones, more than 60% of which are singletons. Sample: peripheral blood, taken on day 0 of AZD1222 vaccination. These TCRs come from an adult in good health. CDR3s include the opening cysteine and the closing phenylalanine or tryptophan. The D gene is left open where the match is weak. A row's size may be missing; if present it is once, few, many or a size class.

v_call	j_call	d_call	clone_size	cdr3_nt	cdr3_aa
TRBV4-2	TRBJ1-3	-	-	TGTGCCAGCAGCCATCCCATGAGGGGGGTGAGCTCTGGAAACACCATATATTTT	CASSHPMRGVSSGNTIYF
TRBV7-2	TRBJ2-5	-	-	TGTGCCAGCAGCTCCTGGGGGGATCTGACGGGAGAGACCCAGTACTTC	CASSSWGDLTGETQYF
TRBV20-1	TRBJ1-1	-	-	TGCAGTGCTCTTCGGGGTACTGAAGCTTTCTTT	CSALRGTEAFF
TRBV7-3	TRBJ2-1	TRBD2	-	TGTGCCAGCAGCCTTAGCGGGAGTGCCTCCGGTGAGCAGTTCTTC	CASSLSGSASGEQFF
TRBV11-2	TRBJ1-1	-	few	TGTGCCAGCAGCTTAAAGGGGAACACTGAAGCTTTCTTT	CASSLKGNTEAFF
TRBV19	TRBJ1-5	-	-	TGTGCCAGTAGTATAGATGAAATCCCCAGGAGGGTCGGAGGCCAGCCCCAGCATTTT	CASSIDEIPRRVGGQPQHF
TRBV28	TRBJ1-5	-	-	TGTGCCAGCAGTTGGGATGTTCATCAGCCCCAGCATTTT	CASSWDVHQPQHF
TRBV19	TRBJ1-2	-	-	TGTGCCAGTAATGACCGTCCTGGCCAGTATGGCTACACCTTC	CASNDRPGQYGYTF
TRBV7-2	TRBJ1-4	-	-	TGTGCCAGCAGCTTAACAAGTTCGAGAGAAAAACTGTTTTTT	CASSLTSSREKLFF
TRBV5-1	TRBJ2-2	TRBD2	once	TGCGCCAGCAGCTTGGGACTAGCGGGGGCGAACACCGGGGAGCTGTTTTTT	CASSLGLAGANTGELFF
TRBV2	TRBJ2-5	-	-	TGTGCCAGCAGCAAGCTGGAAGAGACCCAGTACTTC	CASSKLEETQYF
TRBV29-1	TRBJ2-5	-	-	TGCAGCGTGAGACAGCAAGAGACCCAGTACTTC	CSVRQQETQYF
TRBV6-5	TRBJ2-4	-	-	TGTGCCAGCAGTTATTGGGGGAATGACATTCAGTACTTC	CASSYWGNDIQYF
TRBV28	TRBJ1-1	-	-	TGTGCCAGCAGTTCGGGGAGACGCCGGGGGAACACTGAAGCTTTCTTT	CASSSGRRRGNTEAFF
TRBV27	TRBJ2-1	TRBD2	-	TGTGCCAGCAGCGCGGGGGGGGAGTGGGCTGAGCAGTTCTTC	CASSAGGEWAEQFF
TRBV28	TRBJ2-5	TRBD1	-	TGTGCCAGCAGTTCCCCCTATATGGTCCCGCAGGGGGCCGGGGAGACCCAGTACTTC	CASSSPYMVPQGAGETQYF
TRBV15	TRBJ2-7	-	few	TGTGCCACCAGCAGAGATGGAGCGGGCCCCTACGAGCAGTACTTC	CATSRDGAGPYEQYF
TRBV9	TRBJ1-2	TRBD1	-	TGTGCCAGCAGCGCATTCCCACAGGGGGCCAGTGGCTACACCTTC	CASSAFPQGASGYTF
TRBV7-2	TRBJ1-2	TRBD1	-	TGTGCCAGCAGCACCGGACGGACAGGGGATGGCTACACCTTC	CASSTGRTGDGYTF
TRBV12-3/TRBV12-4	TRBJ2-7	-	few	TGTGCCAGCACCAGGGACCGCTCCTACGAGCAGTACTTC	CASTRDRSYEQYF
TRBV3-1/TRBV3-2	TRBJ2-7	-	-	TGTGCCAGCAGTGGGACCCGGGAGCAGTACTTC	CASSGTREQYF
TRBV7-8	TRBJ1-1	-	-	TGTGCCAGCAGCTTAGACCAAAACACTGAAGCTTTCTTT	CASSLDQNTEAFF
TRBV3-1/TRBV3-2	TRBJ1-2	TRBD1	few	TGTGCCAGCAGCCAAGAGGGACAGGGGATATGGGGCTACACCTTC	CASSQEGQGIWGYTF
TRBV10-1	TRBJ1-2	-	-	TGCGCCAGCAGCAAGACGCCTAACTATGGCTACACCTTC	CASSKTPNYGYTF
TRBV27	TRBJ2-7	TRBD2	-	TGTGCCAGCCTAGCGGGAGGAGGCCACGAGCAGTACTTC	CASLAGGGHEQYF
TRBV5-4	TRBJ2-3	TRBD2	-	TGTGCCCGGGCCAGCGGGAGTGAGACAGATACGCAGTATTTT	CARASGSETDTQYF
TRBV6-2/TRBV6-3	TRBJ1-2	-	-	TGTGCCAGCAGTTACTCCTGGGTGGCTAACTATGGCTACACCTTC	CASSYSWVANYGYTF
TRBV2	TRBJ2-2	-	few	TGTGCCAGCAGTGAAGCGGCAGCTACCGGGGAGCTGTTTTTT	CASSEAAATGELFF